This T cell receptor beta chain is drawn from a study of regulatory T cells in long-lasting Graves disease. This clonotype was recorded many times. Combining iRepertoire HTBI primers with Arm-PCR of CDR3 regions, the authors built TCR beta libraries. TCRdb redid the calling of the multiplex PCR reads with MiXCR, one entry per CDR3 protein. Of a few hundred thousand distinct CDR3 sequences in the sample, 20% to 25% were seen once. Time point reported: newly diagnosed GD, antithyroid drugs for less than 3 months. PBMCs were the source of the RNA used for TCR sequencing. Each patient gave Nine milliliters of EDTA-anticoagulated peripheral blood. The sample was peripheral blood mononuclear cells (PBMCs), taken at new diagnosis, from a patient treated with antithyroid drugs. The sequence derives from a female donor with Graves disease.

The CDR3 is CASSPTRGYEQYF. The CDR3 DNA follows: TGTGCCAGCAGCCCGACTAGGGGCTACGAGCAGTACTTC. The V gene is TRBV7-7, the J gene TRBJ2-7, with D maybe TRBD2 (6 bases). Deletions cut 5 bases from V and 3 bases from J, with 11 bases between. Germline values: CDR1 SSHAT, CDR2 FNYEAQ (reference sequence). The CDR3 has 13 residues. Full variable domain (missing parts from reference TRBV7-7 and TRBJ2-7): GAGVSQSPRYKVTKRGQDVTLRCDPISSHATLYWYQQALGQGPEFLTYFNYEAQPDKSGLPSDRFSAERPEGSISTLTIQRTEQRDSAMYRCASSPTRGYEQYFGPGTRLTVT.